Reported below is one TCR beta chain. These data belong to a study of blood T cell repertoires in COVID-19. In the original analysis: Using reference gene primer amplification, nucleated cell counts were estimated. Method: immunoSEQ multiplex PCR; TCRdb's copy keeps in-frame clones and lacks some. V and J calls and clone size come straight from that table; D and trimming were deduced from the DNA. The data hold some 350,000 clones, with 90% observed a single time. After removal of 2 bases from V and 2 bases from J, the junction contained 8 bases not matched to a gene. Germline V lookup: CDR1 SQVTM, CDR2 ANQGSEA. The CDR3 runs to 16 residues.

Sequenced material: peripheral blood. The rearrangement joins TRBV29-1 to TRBJ2-1; 8 bases are a match to TRBD2. This sequence originates from a man between 18 and 29 years old with active or convalescent COVID-19. CDR3: CSVESGSLSPYNEQFF. For the CDR3, the DNA is TGCAGCGTTGAAAGCGGGAGCCTCTCCCCCTACAATGAGCAGTTCTTC.